This is a list of T cell receptor beta chains from one sample in a study of cytotoxic CD8 clonotypes in ibrutinib-treated CLL. Using immunoSEQ multiplex PCR, the repertoire was profiled, and TCRdb retains in-frame clones only, with some absent. Seen here are some 84,000 clones, about 82% observed once, and the top ten hold less than 6.5%. The source was PBMCs, collected before ibrutinib treatment. The origin of the receptors is a human donor with chronic lymphocytic leukemia. Both conserved end residues are part of each CDR3. D genes are given only for firm matches. Clone size is given for some rows only: seen once, a few or many times, or a class if the clone is expanded.

j_gene: TRBJ2-7
d_gene: .
len: 14
v_gene: TRBV28
abundance: .
CDR3aa: CASSRTVGAIEQYF
CDR3nt: TGTGCCAGCAGCCGAACCGTGGGGGCCATCGAGCAGTACTTC

j_gene: TRBJ2-1
d_gene: .
len: 14
v_gene: TRBV5-1
abundance: .
CDR3aa: CASSFSQVGGEQFF
CDR3nt: TGCGCCAGCAGCTTTTCGCAGGTGGGGGGAGAGCAGTTCTTC

j_gene: TRBJ2-2
d_gene: TRBD2
len: 15
v_gene: TRBV5-1
abundance: .
CDR3aa: CASTIAGGNTGELFF
CDR3nt: TGCGCCAGCACGATAGCGGGAGGGAACACCGGGGAGCTGTTTTTT

j_gene: TRBJ2-7
d_gene: TRBD1
len: 17
v_gene: TRBV27
abundance: .
CDR3aa: CASSLRTGGAGWYEQYF
CDR3nt: TGTGCCAGCAGTTTAAGGACAGGGGGCGCGGGCTGGTACGAGCAGTACTTC

j_gene: TRBJ1-4
d_gene: .
len: 14
v_gene: TRBV7-8
abundance: .
CDR3aa: CASSLGGANEKLFF
CDR3nt: TGTGCCAGCAGCTTGGGTGGGGCTAATGAAAAACTGTTTTTT

j_gene: TRBJ1-1
d_gene: TRBD1
len: 17
v_gene: TRBV27
abundance: .
CDR3aa: CASSLWGGQEMNTEAFF
CDR3nt: TGTGCCAGCAGTTTATGGGGCGGACAGGAAATGAACACTGAAGCTTTCTTT

j_gene: TRBJ2-7
d_gene: TRBD1
len: 15
v_gene: TRBV5-4
abundance: .
CDR3aa: CASSRGQFLSYEQYF
CDR3nt: TGTGCCAGCAGCAGGGGACAGTTTCTGTCCTACGAGCAGTACTTC

j_gene: TRBJ2-5
d_gene: TRBD2
len: 17
v_gene: TRBV2
abundance: .
CDR3aa: CASRRLAGGPSVETQYF
CDR3nt: TGTGCCAGCAGAAGACTAGCGGGAGGGCCCTCGGTAGAGACCCAGTACTTC

j_gene: TRBJ1-2
d_gene: .
len: 14
v_gene: TRBV12-5
abundance: .
CDR3aa: CASAPVGSNYGYTF
CDR3nt: TGTGCTAGTGCCCCCGTGGGATCCAACTATGGCTACACCTTC

j_gene: TRBJ1-1
d_gene: .
len: 14
v_gene: TRBV5-1
abundance: .
CDR3aa: CASSLARRNTEAFF
CDR3nt: TGCGCCAGCAGCTTAGCCCGGCGGAACACTGAAGCTTTCTTT

j_gene: TRBJ1-5
d_gene: TRBD1
len: 14
v_gene: TRBV10-3
abundance: .
CDR3aa: CAISEDRGNQPQHF
CDR3nt: TGTGCCATCAGTGAAGACAGGGGGAATCAGCCCCAGCATTTT

j_gene: TRBJ1-2
d_gene: .
len: 14
v_gene: TRBV4-2
abundance: few
CDR3aa: CASSQDWDDGGYTF
CDR3nt: TGTGCCAGCAGCCAAGATTGGGACGATGGCGGCTACACCTTC

j_gene: TRBJ1-2
d_gene: TRBD1
len: 13
v_gene: TRBV9
abundance: .
CDR3aa: CASRGTVGYGYTF
CDR3nt: TGTGCCAGCAGGGGGACAGTTGGCTATGGCTACACCTTC

j_gene: TRBJ2-7
d_gene: .
len: 14
v_gene: TRBV4-1
abundance: .
CDR3aa: CASSQDRPYYEQYF
CDR3nt: TGCGCCAGCAGCCAAGATCGGCCCTACTACGAGCAGTACTTC

j_gene: TRBJ1-2
d_gene: .
len: 11
v_gene: TRBV6-6
abundance: .
CDR3aa: CASSSGRGYTF
CDR3nt: TGTGCCAGCAGTTCAGGGCGTGGCTACACCTTC

j_gene: TRBJ1-5
d_gene: .
len: 14
v_gene: TRBV2
abundance: .
CDR3aa: CASRPGQLNQPQHF
CDR3nt: TGTGCCAGCAGGCCCGGACAGCTGAATCAGCCCCAGCATTTT

j_gene: TRBJ1-2
d_gene: .
len: 14
v_gene: TRBV28
abundance: once
CDR3aa: CASMAGGVIYGYTF
CDR3nt: TGTGCCAGCATGGCGGGGGGGGTAATCTATGGCTACACCTTC

j_gene: TRBJ1-4
d_gene: TRBD1
len: 13
v_gene: TRBV29-1
abundance: .
CDR3aa: CSTSTGRNEKLFF
CDR3nt: TGCAGCACGTCGACAGGGCGAAATGAAAAACTGTTTTTT

j_gene: TRBJ1-2
d_gene: .
len: 11
v_gene: TRBV2
abundance: few
CDR3aa: CATLFTGGYTF
CDR3nt: TGTGCCACCCTCTTTACAGGTGGCTACACCTTC

j_gene: TRBJ1-4
d_gene: .
len: 14
v_gene: TRBV4-2
abundance: .
CDR3aa: CASRRTATNEKLFF
CDR3nt: TGTGCCAGCAGACGGACAGCAACTAATGAAAAACTGTTTTTT

j_gene: TRBJ2-1
d_gene: .
len: 14
v_gene: TRBV7-2
abundance: .
CDR3aa: CASSFMTGGNEQFF
CDR3nt: TGTGCCAGCAGCTTCATGACAGGTGGCAATGAGCAGTTCTTC

j_gene: TRBJ2-1
d_gene: .
len: 16
v_gene: TRBV5-1
abundance: .
CDR3aa: CASSLRQDYYYNEQFF
CDR3nt: TGCGCCAGCAGCTTGAGGCAGGACTACTACTACAATGAGCAGTTCTTC

j_gene: TRBJ1-1
d_gene: .
len: 15
v_gene: TRBV19
abundance: once
CDR3aa: CASRKSGGGWTEAFF
CDR3nt: TGTGCCAGTAGAAAAAGCGGCGGGGGATGGACTGAAGCTTTCTTT

j_gene: TRBJ1-1
d_gene: TRBD1
len: 16
v_gene: TRBV5-1
abundance: .
CDR3aa: CASSLAKGAMNTEAFF
CDR3nt: TGCGCCAGCAGCTTGGCCAAGGGGGCCATGAACACTGAAGCTTTCTTT

j_gene: TRBJ2-2
d_gene: .
len: 17
v_gene: TRBV7-9
abundance: .
CDR3aa: CASSSPGVGTNTGELFF
CDR3nt: TGTGCCAGCAGCTCCCCGGGTGTGGGAACGAACACCGGGGAGCTGTTTTTT

j_gene: TRBJ2-1
d_gene: TRBD2
len: 15
v_gene: TRBV6-5
abundance: .
CDR3aa: CASRSKRGAYNEQFF
CDR3nt: TGTGCCAGCAGATCTAAGCGGGGGGCCTACAATGAGCAGTTCTTC

j_gene: TRBJ2-2
d_gene: TRBD2
len: 15
v_gene: TRBV7-8
abundance: .
CDR3aa: CASSFRGRGTGELFF
CDR3nt: TGTGCCAGCAGCTTTCGGGGGAGGGGCACCGGGGAGCTGTTTTTT

j_gene: TRBJ2-1
d_gene: TRBD1
len: 15
v_gene: TRBV25-1
abundance: .
CDR3aa: CASSEWDRGVDEQFF
CDR3nt: TGTGCCAGCAGTGAATGGGACAGGGGGGTCGATGAGCAGTTCTTC

j_gene: TRBJ1-5
d_gene: TRBD1
len: 17
v_gene: TRBV15
abundance: .
CDR3aa: CATSRDPGQGFNQPQHF
CDR3nt: TGTGCCACCAGCAGAGATCCGGGACAGGGGTTCAATCAGCCCCAGCATTTT

j_gene: TRBJ1-2
d_gene: TRBD1
len: 17
v_gene: TRBV6-1
abundance: .
CDR3aa: CASSDIGTVFSAYGYTF
CDR3nt: TGTGCCAGCAGTGATATAGGGACAGTTTTTTCGGCTTATGGCTACACCTTC

j_gene: TRBJ1-5
d_gene: .
len: 14
v_gene: TRBV19
abundance: .
CDR3aa: CASSSVVLDQPQHF
CDR3nt: TGTGCCAGTAGTAGCGTCGTACTAGATCAGCCCCAGCATTTT

j_gene: TRBJ1-5
d_gene: .
len: 15
v_gene: TRBV15
abundance: .
CDR3aa: CATSRRPELNQPQHF
CDR3nt: TGTGCCACCAGCAGAAGACCGGAACTCAATCAGCCCCAGCATTTT

j_gene: TRBJ2-1
d_gene: TRBD2
len: 13
v_gene: TRBV11-2
abundance: .
CDR3aa: CASSLGAGAQQFF
CDR3nt: TGTGCCAGCAGCTTAGGAGCGGGAGCGCAGCAGTTCTTC

j_gene: TRBJ2-1
d_gene: TRBD2
len: 16
v_gene: TRBV7-2
abundance: .
CDR3aa: CASSNAAGGRRNEQFF
CDR3nt: TGTGCCAGCAGCAATGCAGCGGGAGGGAGGCGCAATGAGCAGTTCTTC

j_gene: TRBJ2-7
d_gene: TRBD2
len: 17
v_gene: TRBV15
abundance: .
CDR3aa: CATSREGLAGGSFEQYF
CDR3nt: TGTGCCACCAGCAGAGAAGGACTAGCGGGAGGATCCTTCGAGCAGTACTTC

j_gene: TRBJ2-3
d_gene: .
len: 15
v_gene: TRBV27
abundance: .
CDR3aa: CASSRGRVSPDTQYF
CDR3nt: TGTGCCAGCAGTCGGGGGCGGGTAAGCCCAGATACGCAGTATTTT

j_gene: TRBJ2-7
d_gene: .
len: 16
v_gene: TRBV12-2
abundance: .
CDR3aa: CASRLEVVDRRYEQYF
CDR3nt: TGTGCAAGTCGCTTAGAGGTGGTGGACAGACGATACGAGCAGTACTTC

j_gene: TRBJ1-2
d_gene: TRBD1
len: 14
v_gene: TRBV10-3
abundance: .
CDR3aa: CAIQEDRDAGGYTF
CDR3nt: TGTGCCATCCAAGAAGACAGGGACGCGGGTGGCTACACCTTC

j_gene: TRBJ1-2
d_gene: .
len: 14
v_gene: TRBV27
abundance: .
CDR3aa: CASSLGGLGYGYTF
CDR3nt: TGTGCCAGCAGTTTAGGGGGGCTGGGCTATGGCTACACCTTC

j_gene: TRBJ2-7
d_gene: TRBD2
len: 13
v_gene: TRBV27
abundance: .
CDR3aa: CASVAGGFREQYF
CDR3nt: TGTGCCAGCGTAGCGGGAGGGTTTCGCGAGCAGTACTTC

j_gene: TRBJ2-2
d_gene: .
len: 13
v_gene: TRBV27
abundance: .
CDR3aa: CASSLANTGELFF
CDR3nt: TGTGCCAGCAGTCTCGCGAACACCGGGGAGCTGTTTTTT

j_gene: TRBJ2-7
d_gene: TRBD2
len: 15
v_gene: TRBV2
abundance: .
CDR3aa: CASPLGTSGAYEQYF
CDR3nt: TGTGCCAGCCCCCTCGGGACTAGCGGAGCCTACGAGCAGTACTTC

j_gene: TRBJ1-2
d_gene: TRBD1
len: 14
v_gene: TRBV25-1
abundance: .
CDR3aa: CASSELQGGYGYTF
CDR3nt: TGTGCCAGCAGTGAATTACAGGGGGGCTATGGCTACACCTTC

j_gene: TRBJ1-1
d_gene: TRBD1
len: 14
v_gene: TRBV2
abundance: .
CDR3aa: CASSRGQMNTEAFF
CDR3nt: TGTGCCAGTAGCCGGGGACAGATGAACACTGAAGCTTTCTTT

j_gene: TRBJ1-2
d_gene: TRBD1
len: 16
v_gene: TRBV5-1
abundance: .
CDR3aa: CASSVAQGARSYGYTF
CDR3nt: TGCGCCAGCAGCGTAGCCCAGGGGGCGCGAAGCTATGGCTACACCTTC

j_gene: TRBJ2-5
d_gene: TRBD2
len: 16
v_gene: TRBV6-5
abundance: .
CDR3aa: CASSYGSAGVGETQYF
CDR3nt: TGTGCCAGCAGTTACGGCTCAGCGGGAGTGGGAGAGACCCAGTACTTC

j_gene: TRBJ2-7
d_gene: .
len: 14
v_gene: TRBV5-6
abundance: few
CDR3aa: CASSLLLEQYEQYF
CDR3nt: TGTGCCAGCAGCTTGTTACTAGAGCAATACGAGCAGTACTTC

j_gene: TRBJ2-2
d_gene: .
len: 15
v_gene: TRBV4-1
abundance: .
CDR3aa: CASSHTQGSGGELFF
CDR3nt: TGCGCCAGCAGCCATACCCAGGGAAGCGGCGGGGAGCTGTTTTTT

j_gene: TRBJ2-1
d_gene: .
len: 15
v_gene: TRBV5-8
abundance: .
CDR3aa: CASSLGTGSYNEQFF
CDR3nt: TGTGCCAGCAGCTTAGGAACAGGGAGTTACAATGAGCAGTTCTTC

j_gene: TRBJ2-7
d_gene: .
len: 15
v_gene: TRBV5-6
abundance: .
CDR3aa: CASSLGSGNSYEQYF
CDR3nt: TGTGCCAGCAGCTTAGGGAGCGGAAACTCCTACGAGCAGTACTTC

j_gene: TRBJ1-4
d_gene: TRBD1
len: 17
v_gene: TRBV19
abundance: .
CDR3aa: CASSKGARRGINEKLFF
CDR3nt: TGTGCCAGTAGTAAGGGGGCCCGACGGGGAATTAATGAAAAACTGTTTTTT